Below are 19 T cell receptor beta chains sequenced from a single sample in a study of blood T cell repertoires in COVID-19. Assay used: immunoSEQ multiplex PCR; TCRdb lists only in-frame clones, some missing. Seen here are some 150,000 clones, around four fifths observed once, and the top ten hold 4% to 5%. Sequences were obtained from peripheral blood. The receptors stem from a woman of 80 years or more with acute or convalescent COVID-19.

The CDR3 spells CASSEYRYEQYF. In DNA form, the CDR3 reads TGTGCCAGCAGTGAATACAGATACGAGCAGTACTTC. The chain couples TRBV2 to TRBJ2-7, with D uncertain. CDR3 length: 12 amino acids. Per the germline V gene, CDR1 is SNHLY and CDR2 is FYNNEI. Trimming took off 2 bases at V and 4 bases at J, with 6 bases between the two ends.

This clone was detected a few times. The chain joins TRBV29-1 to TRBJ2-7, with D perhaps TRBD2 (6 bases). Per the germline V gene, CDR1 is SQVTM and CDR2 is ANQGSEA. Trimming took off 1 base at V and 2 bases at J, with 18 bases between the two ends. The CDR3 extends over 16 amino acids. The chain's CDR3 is CSVEALGRDFTYEQYF. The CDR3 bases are TGCAGCGTTGAAGCCTTGGGCCGGGACTTTACCTACGAGCAGTACTTC.

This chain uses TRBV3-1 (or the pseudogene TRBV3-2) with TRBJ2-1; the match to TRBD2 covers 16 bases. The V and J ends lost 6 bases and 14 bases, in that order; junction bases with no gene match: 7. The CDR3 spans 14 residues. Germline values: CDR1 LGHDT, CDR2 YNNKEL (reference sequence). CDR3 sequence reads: CASSYGTSGRAEFF. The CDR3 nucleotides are TGTGCCAGCAGTTACGGGACTAGCGGGAGGGCCGAGTTCTTC.

The CDR3 nucleotides read TGTGCCAGCAGTTTTAGGGCGGGGGGCACCTACGAGCAGTACTTC. It specifies CASSFRAGGTYEQYF. V gene TRBV28 combines with J gene TRBJ2-7; TRBD2 aligns across 8 bases. Trimming cost V 3 bases and J 2 bases; bases outside gene matches: 6. Germline assignment: CDR1 MDHEN and CDR2 SYDVKM. The CDR3 is 15 amino acids. The complete variable domain, with remaining parts taken from reference TRBV28 and TRBJ2-7, reads DVKVTQSSRYLVKRTGEKVFLECVQDMDHENMFWYRQDPGLGLRLIYFSYDVKMKEKGDIPEGYSVSREKKERFSLILESASTNQTSMYLCASSFRAGGTYEQYFGPGTRLTVT.

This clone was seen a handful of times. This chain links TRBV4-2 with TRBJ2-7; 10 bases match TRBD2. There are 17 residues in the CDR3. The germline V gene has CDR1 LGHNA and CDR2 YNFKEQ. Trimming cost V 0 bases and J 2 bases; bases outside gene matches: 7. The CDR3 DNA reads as TGTGCCAGCAGCCAAGATTTTAGACTAGCGGGCCCCTACGAGCAGTACTTC. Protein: CASSQDFRLAGPYEQYF.

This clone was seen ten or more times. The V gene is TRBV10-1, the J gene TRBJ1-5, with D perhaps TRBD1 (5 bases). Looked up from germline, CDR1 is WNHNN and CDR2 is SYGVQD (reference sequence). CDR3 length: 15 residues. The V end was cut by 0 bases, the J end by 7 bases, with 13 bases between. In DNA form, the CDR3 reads TGCGCCAGCAGTGAGTCCCCCCTCAGGGCCCAGCCCCAGCATTTT. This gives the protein CASSESPLRAQPQHF.

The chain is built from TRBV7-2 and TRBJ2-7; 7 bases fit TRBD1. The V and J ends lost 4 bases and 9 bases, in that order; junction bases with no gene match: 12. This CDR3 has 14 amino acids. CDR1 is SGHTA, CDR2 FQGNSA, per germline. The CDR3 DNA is TGTGCCAGCAGCTGGGACAGCGTCTCTTTTGGGCAGTACTTC. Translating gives CASSWDSVSFGQYF.

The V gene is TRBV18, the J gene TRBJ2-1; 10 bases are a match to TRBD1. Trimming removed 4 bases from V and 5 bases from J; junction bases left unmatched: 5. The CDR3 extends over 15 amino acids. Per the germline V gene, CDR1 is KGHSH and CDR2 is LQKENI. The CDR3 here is CASSLSGTGDNEQFF. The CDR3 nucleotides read TGTGCCAGCTCACTTTCCGGGACAGGGGACAATGAGCAGTTCTTC.

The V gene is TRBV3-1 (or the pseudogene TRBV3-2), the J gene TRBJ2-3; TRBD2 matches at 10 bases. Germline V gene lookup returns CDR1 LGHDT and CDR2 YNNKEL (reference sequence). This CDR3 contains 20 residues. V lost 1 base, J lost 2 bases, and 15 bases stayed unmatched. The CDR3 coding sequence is TGTGCCAGCAGCCAAGCGTTTACCCTAGCGGGAGTTGAAGACACAGATACGCAGTATTTT. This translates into CASSQAFTLAGVEDTDTQYF.

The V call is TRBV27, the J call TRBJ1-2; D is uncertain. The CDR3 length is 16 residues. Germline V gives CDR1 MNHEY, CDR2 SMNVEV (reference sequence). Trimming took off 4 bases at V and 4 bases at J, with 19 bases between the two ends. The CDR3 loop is CASSSYDGSMLYGYTF. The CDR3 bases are TGTGCCAGCAGTTCCTACGACGGGTCTATGCTCTATGGCTACACCTTC.

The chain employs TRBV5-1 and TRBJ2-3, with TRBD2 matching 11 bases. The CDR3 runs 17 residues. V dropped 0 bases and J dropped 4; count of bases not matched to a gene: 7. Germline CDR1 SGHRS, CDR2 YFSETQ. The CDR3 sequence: CASSLATLAGGADTQYF. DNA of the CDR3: TGCGCCAGCAGCTTGGCCACGCTAGCGGGAGGCGCAGATACGCAGTATTTT. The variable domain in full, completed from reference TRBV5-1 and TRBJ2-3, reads KAGVTQTPRYLIKTRGQQVTLSCSPISGHRSVSWYQQTPGQGLQFLFEYFSETQRNKGNFPGRFSGRQFSNSRSEMNVSTLELGDSALYLCASSLATLAGGADTQYFGPGTRLTVL.

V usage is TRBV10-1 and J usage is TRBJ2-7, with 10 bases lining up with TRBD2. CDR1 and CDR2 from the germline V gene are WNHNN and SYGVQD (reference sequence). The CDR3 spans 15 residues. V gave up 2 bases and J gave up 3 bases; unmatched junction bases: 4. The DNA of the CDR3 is TGCGCCAGCAGTGAGCCTAGCGGGGGATTCTACGAGCAGTACTTC. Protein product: CASSEPSGGFYEQYF.

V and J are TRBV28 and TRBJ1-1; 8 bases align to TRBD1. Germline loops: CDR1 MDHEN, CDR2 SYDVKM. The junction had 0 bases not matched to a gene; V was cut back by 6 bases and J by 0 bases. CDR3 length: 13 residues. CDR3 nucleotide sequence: TGTGCCAGCAGGGGACAGGTGAACACTGAAGCTTTCTTT. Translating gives CASRGQVNTEAFF.

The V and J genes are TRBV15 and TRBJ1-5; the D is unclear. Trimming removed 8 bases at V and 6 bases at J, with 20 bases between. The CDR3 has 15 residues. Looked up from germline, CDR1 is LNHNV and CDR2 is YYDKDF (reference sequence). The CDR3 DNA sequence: TGTGCCACCTCCCCAAGGTTGGCGGGCGGTCAGCCCCAGCATTTT. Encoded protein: CATSPRLAGGQPQHF.

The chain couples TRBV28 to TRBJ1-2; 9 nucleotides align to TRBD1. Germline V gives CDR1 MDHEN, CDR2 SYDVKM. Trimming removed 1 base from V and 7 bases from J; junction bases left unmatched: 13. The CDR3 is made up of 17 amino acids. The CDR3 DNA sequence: TGTGCCAGCAGTTTATCTTTCTACCGGACAGGGGCGGGTGGCTACACCTTC. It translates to CASSLSFYRTGAGGYTF.

DNA for the CDR3: TGTGCCAGTAGTATACTTAAAGCAGGAGAGACAGGGGGCAAGTGGGGCACTGAAGCTTTCTTT. Translating it yields CASSILKAGETGGKWGTEAFF. V gene TRBV19 combines with J gene TRBJ1-1; 10 bases map to TRBD1. This CDR3 is 21 amino acids long. Looked up from germline, CDR1 is LNHDA and CDR2 is SQIVND (reference sequence). The junction had 22 bases not matched to a gene; V was cut back by 2 bases and J by 4 bases.

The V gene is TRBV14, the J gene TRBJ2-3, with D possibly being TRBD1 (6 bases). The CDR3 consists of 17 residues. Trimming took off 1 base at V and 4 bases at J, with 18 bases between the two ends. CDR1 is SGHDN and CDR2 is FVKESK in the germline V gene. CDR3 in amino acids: CASSQVQGLLMADTQYF. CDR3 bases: TGTGCCAGCAGCCAAGTCCAGGGGCTACTTATGGCAGATACGCAGTATTTT.

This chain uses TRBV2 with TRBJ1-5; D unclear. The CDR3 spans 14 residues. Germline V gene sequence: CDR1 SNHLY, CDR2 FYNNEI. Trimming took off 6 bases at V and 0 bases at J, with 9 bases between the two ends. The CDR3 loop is CASRADLSNQPQHF. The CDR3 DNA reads TGTGCCAGCAGAGCGGACCTTAGCAATCAGCCCCAGCATTTT.

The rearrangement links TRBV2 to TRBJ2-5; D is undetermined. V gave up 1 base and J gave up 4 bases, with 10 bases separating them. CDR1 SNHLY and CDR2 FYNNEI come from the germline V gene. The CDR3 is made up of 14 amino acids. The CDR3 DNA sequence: TGTGCCAGCAGTGAAGATGTAGGCGGAGAGACCCAGTACTTC. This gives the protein CASSEDVGGETQYF.